Presented here are 2 T cell receptor beta chains from one specimen sequenced in a study of identical twins. TCRdb analysed the 5' RACE reads with MiXCR anew, one entry per CDR3 protein. This table holds nearly 900,000 distinct CDR3 sequences, 9% to 15% found once. The same sample was also studied in work on yellow fever vaccine responses in identical twins.

The material sequenced was PBMCs. These receptors were obtained from a woman aged 18 to 35 in good health.

This clonotype has only a few counts. The chain uses TRBV7-9 and TRBJ2-5; 7 bases map to TRBD2. V was clipped by 5 bases and J by 4 bases; unmatched bases: 10. Per the germline V gene, CDR1 is SEHNR and CDR2 is FQNEAQ (reference sequence). This CDR3 spans 15 amino acids. As DNA, the CDR3 is TGTGCCAGCAGCCGTACGGCGGGAGTGGGAGAGACCCAGTACTTC. As protein: CASSRTAGVGETQYF.

This clonotype was seen a few times. The J gene is TRBJ2-2, the V gene TRBV4-1; a possible D gene is TRBD1 (5 bases). Trimming took off 1 base at V and 0 bases at J, with 12 bases between the two ends. The germline gives CDR1 MGHRA, CDR2 YSYEKL. This CDR3 region has 17 residues. The CDR3 reads CASSQVPGYPNTGELFF. CDR3 nucleotide sequence: TGCGCCAGCAGCCAAGTCCCAGGGTACCCGAACACCGGGGAGCTGTTTTTT.